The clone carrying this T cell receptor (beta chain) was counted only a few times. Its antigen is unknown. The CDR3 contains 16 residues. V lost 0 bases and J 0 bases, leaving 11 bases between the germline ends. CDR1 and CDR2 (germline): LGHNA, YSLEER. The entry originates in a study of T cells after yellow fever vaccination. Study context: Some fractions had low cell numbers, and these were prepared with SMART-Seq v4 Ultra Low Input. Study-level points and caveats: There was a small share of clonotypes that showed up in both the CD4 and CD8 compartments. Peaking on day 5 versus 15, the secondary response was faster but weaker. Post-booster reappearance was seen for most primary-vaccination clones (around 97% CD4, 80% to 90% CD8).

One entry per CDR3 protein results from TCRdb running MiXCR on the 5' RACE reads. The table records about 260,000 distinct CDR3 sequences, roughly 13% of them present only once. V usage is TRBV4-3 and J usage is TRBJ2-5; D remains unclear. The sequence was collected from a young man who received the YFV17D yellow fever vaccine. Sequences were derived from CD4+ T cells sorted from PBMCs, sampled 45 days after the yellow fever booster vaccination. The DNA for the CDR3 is TGCGCCAGCAGCCAAGATCTCAGGCCAGACCAAGAGACCCAGTACTTC. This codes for CASSQDLRPDQETQYF.